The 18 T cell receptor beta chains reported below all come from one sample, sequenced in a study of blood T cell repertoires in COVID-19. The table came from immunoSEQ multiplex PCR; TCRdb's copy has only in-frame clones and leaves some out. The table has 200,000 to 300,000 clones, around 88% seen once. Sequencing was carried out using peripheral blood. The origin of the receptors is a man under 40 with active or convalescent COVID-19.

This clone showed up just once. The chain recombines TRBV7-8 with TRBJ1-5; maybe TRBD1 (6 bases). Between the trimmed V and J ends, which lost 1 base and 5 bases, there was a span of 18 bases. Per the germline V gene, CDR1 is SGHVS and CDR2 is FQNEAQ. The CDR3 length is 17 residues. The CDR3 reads CASSLVRRGGLYQPQHF. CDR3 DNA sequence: TGTGCCAGCAGCTTAGTAAGAAGGGGGGGGCTTTATCAGCCCCAGCATTTT.

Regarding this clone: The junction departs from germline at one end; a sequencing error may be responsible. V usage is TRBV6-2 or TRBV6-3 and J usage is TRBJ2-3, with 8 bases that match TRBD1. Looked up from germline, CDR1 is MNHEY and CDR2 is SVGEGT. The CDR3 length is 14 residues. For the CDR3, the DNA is TGTGCCAGCAGTTACTCGAGGGGGACAGGTACGCAGTATTTT. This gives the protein CASSYSRGTGTQYF.

Written as DNA, the CDR3 is TGTGCCAGCAGCCCCCCGTCTAGCGGGGGGGCGGGCACCGGGGAGCTGTTTTTT. Translating it yields CASSPPSSGGAGTGELFF. The chain joins TRBV21-1 to TRBJ2-2; TRBD2 is the table's D call and was not checked against the DNA. TRBV21-1 is deemed a pseudogene. The CDR3 extends over 18 amino acids.

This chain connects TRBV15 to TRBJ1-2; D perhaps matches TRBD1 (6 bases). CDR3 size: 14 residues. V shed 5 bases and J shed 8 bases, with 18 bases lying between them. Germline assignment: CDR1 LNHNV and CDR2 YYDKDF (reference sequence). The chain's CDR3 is CATSGFGGGPGYTF. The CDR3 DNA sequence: TGTGCCACCAGCGGCTTTGGGGGGGGCCCAGGCTACACCTTC.

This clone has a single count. CDR3: CSVDISGYTF. DNA of the CDR3: TGCAGCGTTGATATTTCGGGCTACACCTTC. The rearrangement uses TRBV29-1 and TRBJ1-2, with unresolved D. The CDR3 has 10 amino acids. The germline gives CDR1 SQVTM, CDR2 ANQGSEA. Trimming left V 3 bases short and J 8 bases short, with 7 bases between.

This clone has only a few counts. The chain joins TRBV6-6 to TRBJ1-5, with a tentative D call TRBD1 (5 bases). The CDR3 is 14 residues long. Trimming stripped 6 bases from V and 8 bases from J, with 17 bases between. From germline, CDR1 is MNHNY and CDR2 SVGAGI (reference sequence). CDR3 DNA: TGTGCCAGCAGCCAGACAGTCGTTTTTGAGCCCCAGCATTTT. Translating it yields CASSQTVVFEPQHF.

CDR3 amino acids: CASSLGLAGLDTQYF. CDR3 bases: TGTGCCAGCAGCTTAGGGCTAGCGGGGTTAGATACGCAGTATTTT. The rearrangement uses TRBV7-9 and TRBJ2-3, with 9 bases matching TRBD2. V was clipped by 1 base and J by 5 bases; unmatched bases: 4. CDR3 size: 15 residues. CDR1 is SEHNR, CDR2 FQNEAQ, per germline (reference sequence).

This chain's CDR3 is CASSNGMGGPNYGYTF. The CDR3 DNA reads TGTGCCAGCAGTAACGGAATGGGGGGACCTAACTATGGCTACACCTTC. This sequence joins TRBV5-6 and TRBJ1-2, with D possibly TRBD1 on 5 matching bases. V was clipped by 5 bases and J by 0 bases, with 17 bases between them. The germline CDR1 and CDR2 sequences are SGHDT and YYEEEE. The CDR3 is made up of 16 amino acids.

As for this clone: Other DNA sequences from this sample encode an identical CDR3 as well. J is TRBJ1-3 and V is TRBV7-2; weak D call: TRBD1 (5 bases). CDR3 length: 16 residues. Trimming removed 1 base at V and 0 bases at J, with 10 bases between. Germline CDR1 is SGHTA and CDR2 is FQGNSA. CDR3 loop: CASSLVGGNSGNTIYF. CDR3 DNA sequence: TGTGCCAGCAGCTTAGTGGGGGGGAACTCTGGAAACACCATATATTTT.

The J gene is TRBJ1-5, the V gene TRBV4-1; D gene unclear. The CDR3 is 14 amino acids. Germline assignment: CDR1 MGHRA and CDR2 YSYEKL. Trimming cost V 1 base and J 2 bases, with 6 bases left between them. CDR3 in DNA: TGCGCCAGCAGCCAAGGATCAGGCAATCAGCCCCAGCATTTT. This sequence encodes CASSQGSGNQPQHF.

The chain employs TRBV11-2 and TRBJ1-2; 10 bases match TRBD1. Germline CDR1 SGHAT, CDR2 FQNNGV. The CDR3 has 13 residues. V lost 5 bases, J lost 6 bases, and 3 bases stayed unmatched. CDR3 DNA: TGTGCCAGCAGCCACGGGACAGGGGATGGCTACACCTTC. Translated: CASSHGTGDGYTF.

CDR3 coding DNA: TGTGCCAGCAGCCCTGGACAGGGGAGAGATGAGCAGTTCTTC. This translates into CASSPGQGRDEQFF. The rearrangement uses TRBV7-3 and TRBJ2-1, with 9 nucleotides matching TRBD1. The CDR3 sequence is 14 residues long. The J segment lost 8 bases and the V segment lost 5 bases, leaving 7 bases of the junction unmatched. Germline V gene lookup returns CDR1 SGHTA and CDR2 FQGTGA.

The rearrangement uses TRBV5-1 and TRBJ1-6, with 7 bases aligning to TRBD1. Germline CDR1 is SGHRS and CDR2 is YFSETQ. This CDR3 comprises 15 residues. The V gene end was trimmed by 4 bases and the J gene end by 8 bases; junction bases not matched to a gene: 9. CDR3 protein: CASSRSGTAYSPLHF. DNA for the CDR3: TGCGCCAGCAGCAGGAGTGGGACAGCCTATTCACCCCTCCACTTT. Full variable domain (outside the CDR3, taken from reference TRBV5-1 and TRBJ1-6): KAGVTQTPRYLIKTRGQQVTLSCSPISGHRSVSWYQQTPGQGLQFLFEYFSETQRNKGNFPGRFSGRQFSNSRSEMNVSTLELGDSALYLCASSRSGTAYSPLHFGNGTRLTVT.

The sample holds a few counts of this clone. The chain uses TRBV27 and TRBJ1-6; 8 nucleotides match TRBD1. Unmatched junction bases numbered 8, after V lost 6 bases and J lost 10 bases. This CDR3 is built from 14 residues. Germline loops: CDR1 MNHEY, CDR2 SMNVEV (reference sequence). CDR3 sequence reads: CASRVGQGSSPLHF. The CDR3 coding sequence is TGTGCCAGCAGGGTCGGACAGGGTAGCTCACCCCTCCACTTT.

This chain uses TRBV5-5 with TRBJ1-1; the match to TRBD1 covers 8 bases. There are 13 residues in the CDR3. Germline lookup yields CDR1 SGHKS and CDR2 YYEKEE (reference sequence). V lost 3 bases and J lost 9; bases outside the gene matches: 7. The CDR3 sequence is CASSSGQDIKAFF. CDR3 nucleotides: TGTGCCAGCAGCTCGGGACAGGACATAAAAGCTTTCTTT.

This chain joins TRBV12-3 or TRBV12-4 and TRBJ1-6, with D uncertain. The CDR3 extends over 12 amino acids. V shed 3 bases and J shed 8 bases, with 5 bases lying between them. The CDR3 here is CASSLRHSPLHF. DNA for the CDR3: TGTGCCAGCAGTTTGAGGCATTCACCCCTCCACTTT.

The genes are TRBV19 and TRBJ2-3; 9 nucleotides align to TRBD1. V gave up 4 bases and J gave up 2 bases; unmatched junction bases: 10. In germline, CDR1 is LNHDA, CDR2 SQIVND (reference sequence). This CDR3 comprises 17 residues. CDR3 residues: CASSTSQGARYTDTQYF. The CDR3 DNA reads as TGTGCCAGTAGTACTTCACAGGGGGCGCGTTACACAGATACGCAGTATTTT.

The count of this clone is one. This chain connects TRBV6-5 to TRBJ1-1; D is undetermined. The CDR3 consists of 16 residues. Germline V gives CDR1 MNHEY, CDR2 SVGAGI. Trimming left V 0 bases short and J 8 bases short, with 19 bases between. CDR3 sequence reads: CASSYSIQEELGEAFF. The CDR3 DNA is TGTGCCAGCAGTTACTCGATTCAGGAGGAACTTGGGGAAGCTTTCTTT.